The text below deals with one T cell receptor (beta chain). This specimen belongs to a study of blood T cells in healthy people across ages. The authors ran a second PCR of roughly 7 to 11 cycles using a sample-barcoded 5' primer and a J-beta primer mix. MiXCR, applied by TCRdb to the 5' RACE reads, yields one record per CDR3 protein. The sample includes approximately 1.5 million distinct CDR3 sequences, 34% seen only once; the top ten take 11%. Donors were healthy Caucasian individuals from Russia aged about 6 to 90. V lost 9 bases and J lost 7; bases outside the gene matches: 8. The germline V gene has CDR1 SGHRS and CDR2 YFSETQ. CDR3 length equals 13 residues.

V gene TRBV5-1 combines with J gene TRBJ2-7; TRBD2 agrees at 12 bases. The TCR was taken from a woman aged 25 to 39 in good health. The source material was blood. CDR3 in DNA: TGCGCCACCTCGACTAGCGGGGGTGGGGAGCAGTACTTC. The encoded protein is CATSTSGGGEQYF.